This T cell receptor (beta chain) came from a study of shared clonotypes between healthy human individuals. This CDR3 has 15 amino acids. Germline assignment: CDR1 SGDLS and CDR2 YYNGEE. The V end lost 2 bases, the J end lost 4 bases, and 13 bases lay between the germline ends. Unsorted PBMC DNA sequencing spanned ten immunoSEQ deep assay plates. This table comes from immunoSEQ multiplex PCR, and its TCRdb copy is limited to in-frame clones, with some not included. Here the sample spans about 460,000 clones, approximately 77% being singletons. Unsorted material relied on approximately 89 million PBMCs as the source of genomic DNA.

This TCR was sampled from a woman aged 40-49 years in good health. Some clones in this sample may be carry-over from other donors' samples. The specimen sequenced was PBMCs. The V call is TRBV9, the J call TRBJ1-3; D may be TRBD1 (6 bases). DNA for the CDR3: TGTGCCAGCAGCGTCCGTGGGGACACAGGAAACACCATATATTTT. Protein: CASSVRGDTGNTIYF.